The 8 T cell receptor beta chains in this list originate from one sample, sequenced in a study of T cell responses to AZD1222 COVID-19 vaccine. Profiling relied on immunoSEQ multiplex PCR, and the TCRdb table lists in-frame clones only, not all of them. The table includes some 81,000 clones, around 90% detected once. Source: peripheral blood, taken 28 days after the second AZD1222 dose. The origin of the receptors is an adult who received the AZD1222 COVID-19 vaccine.

In regard to this clone: Different DNA sequences within this sample yield the same CDR3. The chain combines TRBV5-1 with TRBJ1-4, with D maybe TRBD1 (5 bases). Germline CDR1 SGHRS, CDR2 YFSETQ. V dropped 0 bases and J dropped 5 bases, with 11 bases sitting between them. This CDR3 spans 15 amino acids. As DNA, the CDR3 is TGCGCCAGCAGCTTGGGACGGGGCACAAATGAAAAACTGTTTTTT. The encoded protein is CASSLGRGTNEKLFF. The variable domain in full, completed from reference TRBV5-1 and TRBJ1-4, reads KAGVTQTPRYLIKTRGQQVTLSCSPISGHRSVSWYQQTPGQGLQFLFEYFSETQRNKGNFPGRFSGRQFSNSRSEMNVSTLELGDSALYLCASSLGRGTNEKLFFGSGTQLSVL.

In this sample, this clone turned up once. This rearrangement joins TRBV7-6 to TRBJ2-2, with D perhaps given as TRBD1 or TRBD2 (5 bases each). There are 16 residues in the CDR3. CDR1 SGHVS and CDR2 FNYEAQ come from the germline V gene. V shed 1 base and J shed 5 bases, with 14 bases lying between them. The CDR3 nucleotides read TGTGCCAGCAGCTTAGTGCAGGGTCGAGGGACCGGGGAGCTGTTTTTT. It translates to CASSLVQGRGTGELFF.

This clone was picked up one time. The chain combines TRBV5-4 with TRBJ2-7, with 8 bases identical to TRBD1. From germline, CDR1 is SGHNT and CDR2 YYREEE (reference sequence). The CDR3 loop spans 14 amino acids. V dropped 4 bases and J dropped 3; count of bases not matched to a gene: 6. The CDR3 here is CASSHGQGYYEQYF. The CDR3 DNA reads as TGTGCCAGCAGCCATGGACAGGGCTACTACGAGCAGTACTTC.

The chain joins TRBV9 to TRBJ1-3, with a weak D call TRBD1 (5 bases). V lost 4 bases to trimming and J lost 0 bases, with 11 bases between them. The germline V gene has CDR1 SGDLS and CDR2 YYNGEE. This CDR3 has 15 residues. This CDR3 is CASSSDSHSGNTIYF. The CDR3, as DNA: TGTGCCAGCAGCAGCGACAGTCACTCTGGAAACACCATATATTTT.

The chain carries TRBV6-5 and TRBJ1-4; perhaps TRBD1 as D (5 bases). CDR3 length: 15 amino acids. V was trimmed by 3 bases and J by 1 base, leaving 9 bases between them. Germline V CDR1 and CDR2: MNHEY, SVGAGI. The CDR3 region has the DNA TGTGCCAGCAGTTATTATGGGGGAACTAATGAAAAACTGTTTTTT. Its protein is CASSYYGGTNEKLFF.

V and J are TRBV18 and TRBJ1-1, with unresolved D. Trimming cost V 3 bases and J 5 bases, with 10 bases left between them. CDR1 is KGHSH, CDR2 LQKENI, per germline. This CDR3 contains 13 residues. The CDR3 sequence: CASSPETVTEAFF. CDR3 in DNA: TGTGCCAGCTCACCTGAAACGGTTACTGAAGCTTTCTTT.

The rearrangement joins TRBV6-6 to TRBJ1-2, with D possibly TRBD1 on 6 matching bases. Between the trimmed V and J ends, which lost 8 bases and 2 bases, there was a span of 9 bases. Germline-derived CDR1 and CDR2 are MNHNY and SVGAGI (reference sequence). The CDR3 contains 12 residues. The CDR3 DNA reads TGTGCCAGCCAACAGGGCAACTATGGCTACACCTTC. It translates to CASQQGNYGYTF.

The rearrangement uses TRBV7-9 and TRBJ2-1, with D tentatively TRBD1 (6 bases). CDR1 is SEHNR and CDR2 is FQNEAQ in the germline V gene (reference sequence). V was clipped by 5 bases and J by 7 bases, with 12 bases between them. The CDR3 extends over 13 amino acids. In DNA form, the CDR3 reads TGTGCCAGCAGCCCTAATAGGGGGAATGAGCAGTTCTTC. Its translation is CASSPNRGNEQFF.